This T cell receptor (beta chain) is from a study of cytomegalovirus exposure and HLA in healthy donors. Study overall: About 180 million T cells yielded 90 million to 130 million unique TCR beta sequences, as an earlier analysis found. Out of 398 genotyped donors, roughly 83% belonged to the Caucasian-associated ancestry cluster. Findings of the study overall: The study put 150 or so TCR beta chains on its list as cytomegalovirus-associated. Some segments of the V type, notably TRBV6-2 and TRBV6-3, were excluded as indistinguishable.

PCR amplification relied on 60 Vbeta primers (plus 13 Jbeta primers). The table came from immunoSEQ multiplex PCR; TCRdb's copy has only in-frame clones and leaves some out. The sample carries 90,000 to 120,000 clones, approximately 80% recorded once. Note on this clone: Its antigen is not known.

CDR1 and CDR2 (germline): SGHVS, FNYEAQ. The V and J ends lost 2 bases and 2 bases respectively, with 14 bases between them. This CDR3 spans 16 amino acids. This TCR came from a male donor in good health and CMV-seronegative. Sequenced material: PBMCs. This sequence joins TRBV7-6 and TRBJ2-3; maybe TRBD2 (5 bases). The CDR3 loop reads CASSLLAQRYTDTQYF. The CDR3 region has the DNA TGTGCCAGCAGCTTATTAGCCCAGCGGTACACAGATACGCAGTATTTT.